The entry below describes one T cell receptor (beta chain). What it recognizes is unknown. The sample is drawn from a study of Ad26.COV2.S vaccination and SARS-CoV-2 variants. As for the study in general: The donor was enrolled in the Ad26.COV2.S arm of the COV1001 trial. The study gave Ad26.COV2.S intramuscularly, once or twice 56 days apart.

Study conclusions and caveats: Analytic work on TCR breadth and depth might have understated the full extent of total T cell responses.

Using immunoSEQ multiplex PCR, the repertoire was profiled, and TCRdb retains in-frame clones only, with some absent. The profile covers about 390,000 clones, with around nine tenths appearing a single time and roughly 3% taken by the ten largest. V lost 4 bases and J lost 4, with 14 bases in between. The germline CDR1 and CDR2 sequences are SGDLS and YYNGEE. This CDR3 has 14 residues. Treatment defined: roughly 20 received Ad26.COV2.S at low or high dose, single or two shots; about five received placebo; per-sample allocation not given. Specimen acquisition occurred on day 63 following the initial vaccine or placebo injection.

The chain uses TRBV9 and TRBJ1-2; D is perhaps TRBD1 (5 bases). Sequences were derived from peripheral blood, sampled in a trial of Ad26.COV2.S vaccine versus placebo. The sequence came from a person aged 18-60 years who received the Ad26.COV2.S COVID-19 vaccine or a placebo. The CDR3 DNA sequence: TGTGCCAGCAGCCCATGGGACGGACTCTATGGCTACACCTTC. This sequence encodes CASSPWDGLYGYTF.